Sequencing of this TCR beta chain was carried out in a study of OX40 agonist ivuxolimab in advanced cancers. Germline CDR1 is LNHNV and CDR2 is YYDKDF (reference sequence). The CDR3 contains 15 residues. V lost 4 bases, J lost 3 bases, and 6 bases stayed unmatched. Clones were sequenced by immunoSEQ multiplex PCR, and TCRdb holds only the in-frame ones, with some missing. The profile covers around 26,000 clones, with around 76% appearing a single time and 12% to 15% taken by the ten largest. Source: CD4+ or CD8+ T cells sorted from blood, taken in a trial of the OX40 agonist ivuxolimab. The chain uses TRBV15 and TRBJ1-1, with 9 bases fitting TRBD1. The source of this sequence is an adult with an advanced solid tumor such as melanoma, head and neck, liver or kidney cancer. The DNA for the CDR3 is TGTGCCACCAGCACGTGGACAGGGGCGCACACTGAAGCTTTCTTT. This translates into CATSTWTGAHTEAFF.